The 21 T cell receptor beta chains in this list originate from one sample, sequenced in a study of shared clonotypes between healthy human individuals. Using immunoSEQ multiplex PCR, the repertoire was profiled, and TCRdb retains in-frame clones only, with some absent. The repertoire holds roughly 2.4 million clones, with under 97% as singletons. Sequenced input: naive CD4+ T cells sorted from blood. Subset indicated: CD45RA+ positively selected. The receptors were gathered from a man younger than 35 in good health.

This clone has only one observation. V and J are TRBV6-6 and TRBJ1-4, with unresolved D. This CDR3 is 15 amino acids long. V lost 0 bases and J 5 bases, leaving 10 bases between the germline ends. Germline V gene data show CDR1 as MNHNY and CDR2 as SVGAGI (reference sequence). As DNA, the CDR3 is TGTGCCAGCAGTTACTCGCACATAGAGAATGAAAAACTGTTTTTT. Its translation: CASSYSHIENEKLFF.

The J gene is TRBJ2-1, the V gene TRBV5-1; 15 bases line up with TRBD2. V shed 4 bases and J 7 bases; nucleotides not matched to a gene: 12. The CDR3 loop spans 18 amino acids. Germline CDR1 is SGHRS and CDR2 is YFSETQ. The CDR3 region is CASSPGLAGGGGRNEQFF. The CDR3 coding sequence is TGCGCCAGCAGCCCGGGACTAGCGGGAGGAGGGGGGCGGAATGAGCAGTTCTTC.

This clone has only one observation. The rearrangement links TRBV18 to TRBJ1-1; 8 bases are shared with TRBD1. This CDR3 spans 16 amino acids. Germline CDR1 and CDR2: KGHSH and LQKENI. Trimming removed 6 bases from V and 10 bases from J; junction bases left unmatched: 19. The CDR3 nucleotides are TGTGCCAGCTCGGCGACCGGACAGGGAACGGGTGGTCGAGCTTTCTTT. As protein: CASSATGQGTGGRAFF.

The rearrangement links TRBV28 to TRBJ2-2; the match to TRBD1 covers 9 bases. CDR3 length: 13 amino acids. Germline-derived CDR1 and CDR2 are MDHEN and SYDVKM. V lost 10 bases and J lost 9; bases outside the gene matches: 9. CDR3 DNA: TGTGCCACTCTAAGACAGGGGGGGAGGGAGCTGTTTTTT. The encoded protein is CATLRQGGRELFF.

This clone came up once. J is TRBJ1-2 and V is TRBV7-9, with TRBD1 identical over 7 bases. CDR3 length: 14 amino acids. Germline CDR1 SEHNR, CDR2 FQNEAQ (reference sequence). With 1 base clipped from V and 4 bases from J, the junction kept 3 bases outside the gene matches. The CDR3: CASSLGTGPYGYTF. CDR3 nucleotide sequence: TGTGCCAGCAGCTTAGGGACAGGCCCCTATGGCTACACCTTC. Filled out from reference TRBV7-9 and TRBJ1-2, the complete variable domain reads DTGVSQNPRHKITKRGQNVTFRCDPISEHNRLYWYRQTLGQGPEFLTYFQNEAQLEKSRLLSDRFSAERPKGSFSTLEIQRTEQGDSAMYLCASSLGTGPYGYTFGSGTRLTVV.

This clone has just a few counts. This chain uses TRBV5-6 with TRBJ2-3; D not certain. The CDR3 loop spans 14 amino acids. Germline V gene lookup returns CDR1 SGHDT and CDR2 YYEEEE. Trimming removed 0 bases at V and 2 bases at J, with 7 bases between. The CDR3 DNA follows: TGTGCCAGCAGCTTGGTTCACGACACAGATACGCAGTATTTT. Translating gives CASSLVHDTDTQYF.

The chain is built from TRBV7-2 and TRBJ1-2; perhaps TRBD1 as D (6 bases). Germline-derived CDR1 and CDR2 are SGHTA and FQGNSA. The V end was cut by 1 base, the J end by 7 bases, with 13 bases between. The CDR3 contains 14 residues. The DNA for the CDR3 is TGTGCCAGCAGCTTAGATGGTCAGGGGTCTGGCTACACCTTC. This sequence encodes CASSLDGQGSGYTF.

The chain is built from TRBV18 and TRBJ1-5; D is uncertain. The V gene lost 1 base and the J gene lost 9 bases, with 10 bases spanning the gap. This CDR3 region has 13 residues. The V gene's germline CDR1 is KGHSH and CDR2 LQKENI. The CDR3 here is CASSPQLEGPQHF. Here the CDR3 DNA reads TGTGCCAGCTCACCACAGCTTGAAGGGCCCCAGCATTTT.

The rearrangement uses TRBV2 and TRBJ1-4; D unclear. This CDR3 has 14 amino acids. Trimming took 9 bases from V and 8 from J, leaving 19 bases between them. Germline lookup yields CDR1 SNHLY and CDR2 FYNNEI. CDR3 DNA: TGTGCCAGTAGCCGGGCTCCGGTAGTAGAAAAACTGTTTTTT. It is translated as CASSRAPVVEKLFF.

In DNA, the CDR3 is TGTGCCAGCAGTACACACCTGTCCCCCTACGAGCAGTACTTC. Translation gives CASSTHLSPYEQYF. The V gene is TRBV25-1, the J gene TRBJ2-7, with D uncertain. Trimming cost V 5 bases and J 2 bases, with 13 bases left between them. The V gene's germline CDR1 is MGHDK and CDR2 SYGVNS. The CDR3 is made up of 14 amino acids.

The chain links TRBV27 to TRBJ1-6, with a possible D match to TRBD1 (6 bases). The germline V gene encodes CDR1 MNHEY and CDR2 SMNVEV (reference sequence). V was trimmed by 5 bases and J by 9 bases, leaving 14 bases between them. The CDR3 is made up of 14 amino acids. The chain's CDR3 is CASSGWDITSPLHF. Here the CDR3 DNA reads TGTGCCAGCAGTGGGTGGGACATAACTTCACCCCTCCACTTT.

The V call is TRBV6-5, the J call TRBJ2-7; 9 positions agree with TRBD1. Trimming removed 6 bases from V and 6 bases from J; junction bases left unmatched: 3. This CDR3 is 12 amino acids long. The germline V gene has CDR1 MNHEY and CDR2 SVGAGI. The CDR3 loop is CASRRQGGEQYF. CDR3 bases: TGTGCCAGCAGACGACAGGGGGGCGAGCAGTACTTC.

Worth noting for this clone: Other nucleotide sequences from this sample produce the same CDR3. CDR3 in amino acids: CAISEIAGGLSYEQYF. The DNA of the CDR3 is TGTGCCATCAGTGAGATAGCGGGGGGCCTCTCCTACGAGCAGTACTTC. This sequence joins TRBV10-3 and TRBJ2-7; 10 bases match TRBD2. This CDR3 has 16 amino acids. Germline loops: CDR1 ENHRY, CDR2 SYGVKD. V lost 2 bases to trimming and J lost 0 bases; unmatched junction nucleotides: 4.

This chain links TRBV7-9 with TRBJ2-3; no firm D call. The CDR3 has 10 residues. Germline V CDR1 and CDR2: SEHNR, FQNEAQ (reference sequence). Trimming stripped 1 base from V and 10 bases from J, with 3 bases between. The CDR3 bases are TGTGCCAGCAGCTTAGAGGCGCAGTATTTT. Its protein product is CASSLEAQYF.

CDR3 DNA sequence: TGTGCCAGTTCCCTAGCGGGAGGGCCTCAGACCCAGTACTTC. Its protein product is CASSLAGGPQTQYF. The chain combines TRBV19 with TRBJ2-5, with TRBD2 matching 12 bases. The CDR3 extends over 14 amino acids. Germline V gene data show CDR1 as LNHDA and CDR2 as SQIVND (reference sequence). Trimming cost V 8 bases and J 6 bases; bases outside gene matches: 7. The full variable domain, rest sourced from reference TRBV19 and TRBJ2-5, is DGGITQSPKYLFRKEGQNVTLSCEQNLNHDAMYWYRQDPGQGLRLIYYSQIVNDFQKGDIAEGYSVSREKKESFPLTVTSAQKNPTAFYLCASSLAGGPQTQYFGPGTRLLVL.

The J gene is TRBJ2-1, the V gene TRBV18, with 7 bases matching TRBD1. The CDR3 sequence is 15 residues long. Losses at the gene ends were 6 bases for V and 0 bases for J; bases not matched to a gene: 5. Germline V CDR1 and CDR2: KGHSH, LQKENI. CDR3 sequence: CASSERQGSYNEQFF. CDR3 in DNA: TGTGCCAGCTCCGAACGACAGGGCTCCTACAATGAGCAGTTCTTC.

The chain has TRBV6-4 and TRBJ2-5, with D perhaps TRBD2 (7 bases). CDR1 and CDR2 (germline): MRHNA, SNTAGT. The V end lost 7 bases, the J end lost 5 bases, and 17 bases lay between the germline ends. The CDR3 contains 14 residues. The CDR3 DNA follows: TGTGCCAGCACCCCCTTGGGGGGGCAGGAGACCCAGTACTTC. This sequence encodes CASTPLGGQETQYF.

CDR3 region: CASGLIRGEYQPDTQYF. The DNA for the CDR3 is TGTGCTAGTGGTTTAATCCGGGGGGAGTATCAGCCAGATACGCAGTATTTT. The rearrangement joins TRBV12-5 to TRBJ2-3, with 7 positions matching TRBD2. CDR3 size: 17 residues. V lost 3 bases, J lost 4 bases, and 13 bases stayed unmatched. Per the germline V gene, CDR1 is LGHNT and CDR2 is FRNRAP.

The CDR3 DNA reads as TGTGCCAGCAGCTTGACTAGCGGGAAAATGGGCGGGGAGCTGTTTTTT. It encodes CASSLTSGKMGGELFF. The chain recombines TRBV11-2 with TRBJ2-2; TRBD2 matches 11 bases. With V trimmed by 3 bases and J by 7 bases, 7 bases remained unmatched. The CDR3 runs to 16 residues. In germline, CDR1 is SGHAT, CDR2 FQNNGV.

The chain uses TRBV29-1 and TRBJ1-1; TRBD1 agrees at 8 bases. CDR1 and CDR2 (germline): SQVTM, ANQGSEA. The J segment lost 5 bases and the V segment lost 6 bases, leaving 11 bases of the junction unmatched. The CDR3 has 14 amino acids. The CDR3 nucleotides are TGCAGCGTGCACGGACAGGGCTGGTCGACTGAAGCTTTCTTT. This sequence encodes CSVHGQGWSTEAFF.

The chain joins TRBV12-5 to TRBJ1-1; maybe TRBD1 (6 bases). Trimming left V 7 bases short and J 4 bases short, with 13 bases between. The CDR3 totals 13 residues. Germline V CDR1 and CDR2: LGHNT, FRNRAP. This CDR3 is CASAQQGSTEAFF. The CDR3 nucleotides read TGTGCTAGTGCCCAACAGGGTTCCACTGAAGCTTTCTTT.